The source of this TCR beta chain is a study of identical twins. Healthy Caucasians made up all donors. The ends were cut back, 4 bases at V and 3 bases at J, with 6 bases in the middle. CDR1 MNHEY and CDR2 SVGAGI come from the germline V gene. The CDR3 runs to 12 residues. TCRdb recomputed calls from the 5' RACE reads with MiXCR, one row per CDR3 protein. The sample includes fewer than 500,000 distinct CDR3 sequences, 13% to 15% seen only once; the top ten take 0.95% to 1%. At least ten counts were recorded for this clonotype. Its antigen is not identified. Study results and caveats: The study found that models underestimated out-of-frame TCR alpha sharing in monozygotic twins. With abundant cord blood beta clonotypes, insertions were fewer; memory repertoires showed no such pattern. In beta out-of-frame sequences, the excess sharing between twins was weaker.

The same specimen was also included in a second study, on yellow fever vaccine responses in identical twins.

Sample: CD4+ T cells sorted from blood. This TCR derives from a young woman in good health. The rearrangement joins TRBV6-5 to TRBJ2-5; D may be TRBD1 or TRBD2 (5 bases each). CDR3 coding DNA: TGTGCCAGCAGTTGGGGGAAAGAGACCCAGTACTTC. It translates to CASSWGKETQYF.